The 32 T cell receptor beta chains below come from one sample, sequenced in a study of blood T cell repertoires in COVID-19 (dated by TCRdb to about 2020). The library was prepared using the immunoSEQ multiplex PCR assay. In its TCRdb copy, this immuneACCESS table keeps in-frame sequences only and misses some clones. Where compared with another copy, unresolved V genes explain less than half of these, and the others have no known cause. Recorded for this sample are more than 250,000 clones; around 88% of them occurred a single time. The ten largest make up 1.5% to 2% of the sample. The sequenced sample was peripheral blood. These TCRs come from a woman between 25 and 40 years old with COVID-19, enrolled during active disease.

This clone was seen more than once but under ten times. The chain links TRBV7-9 to TRBJ2-2; weak D call: TRBD2 (6 bases). This CDR3 has 14 residues. Germline CDR1 and CDR2: SEHNR and FQNEAQ (reference sequence). V was pared by 6 bases and J by 7 bases, with 15 bases between. The CDR3 bases are TGTGCCAGCAGACGAACCCAGGGACTCGGGGAGCTGTTTTTT. Encoded protein: CASRRTQGLGELFF.

The gene calls are TRBV24-1 and TRBJ1-1; D is uncertain. Trimming left V 5 bases short and J 1 base short, with 4 bases between. This CDR3 region has 12 residues. CDR1 and CDR2 (germline): KGHDR, SFDVKD. The CDR3 loop reads CATSGQNTEAFF. The CDR3 nucleotides read TGTGCCACCAGTGGACAGAACACTGAAGCTTTCTTT.

The chain combines TRBV5-1 with TRBJ2-2; tentative D call: TRBD1 (6 bases). V gave up 6 bases and J gave up 3 bases, with 9 bases separating them. This CDR3 is 13 amino acids long. The germline V gene has CDR1 SGHRS and CDR2 YFSETQ. CDR3 nucleotides: TGCGCCAGCAATAACAGGGACACCGGGGAGCTGTTTTTT. Amino acids: CASNNRDTGELFF.

The V call is TRBV7-2, the J call TRBJ1-2; TRBD1 is a possible D gene (6 bases). From germline, CDR1 is SGHTA and CDR2 FQGNSA. The V end was cut by 0 bases, the J end by 1 base, with 9 bases between. This CDR3 spans 15 amino acids. This CDR3 is CASSLAQGINYGYTF. The CDR3 DNA sequence: TGTGCCAGCAGCTTAGCCCAGGGGATTAACTATGGCTACACCTTC.

This clone was picked up many times. This chain uses TRBV7-6 with TRBJ1-3, with D uncertain. The CDR3 has 13 residues. In germline, CDR1 is SGHVS, CDR2 FNYEAQ. Trimming took off 6 bases at V and 0 bases at J, with 6 bases between the two ends. This CDR3 is CASRSLSGNTIYF. CDR3 DNA sequence: TGTGCCAGCAGATCACTCTCTGGAAACACCATATATTTT.

A few counts support this clone. The chain couples TRBV6-5 to TRBJ1-1; 8 bases are shared with TRBD1. The V segment lost 3 bases and the J segment 5 bases; nucleotides outside the gene matches: 5. The CDR3 extends over 14 amino acids. The V gene's germline CDR1 is MNHEY and CDR2 SVGAGI. CDR3 sequence (DNA): TGTGCCAGCAGTTATGGACAGGGTGGGACTGAAGCTTTCTTT. Amino acid sequence: CASSYGQGGTEAFF.

The chain carries TRBV6-1 and TRBJ1-2; 8 bases are shared with TRBD1. The CDR3 sequence is 16 residues long. J was trimmed by 6 bases and V by 4 bases; bases with no gene match: 13. Looked up from germline, CDR1 is MNHNS and CDR2 is SASEGT. The CDR3 here is CASSGGQGKLRNGYTF. The CDR3 coding sequence is TGTGCCAGCAGTGGAGGACAGGGAAAACTTAGGAATGGCTACACCTTC.

The rearrangement uses TRBV6-5 and TRBJ1-1, with D maybe TRBD1 (5 bases). CDR3 length: 15 amino acids. Trimming took 0 bases from V and 3 from J, leaving 11 bases between them. Germline V lookup: CDR1 MNHEY, CDR2 SVGAGI. The CDR3 reads CASSYSLGGYTEAFF. The CDR3, as DNA: TGTGCCAGCAGTTACTCACTCGGGGGGTACACTGAAGCTTTCTTT.

This sequence joins TRBV14 and TRBJ1-2; D possibly corresponds to TRBD1 (5 bases). V lost 0 bases to trimming and J lost 4 bases, with 12 bases between them. Per the germline V gene, CDR1 is SGHDN and CDR2 is FVKESK. The CDR3 is 15 amino acids. The CDR3 DNA follows: TGTGCCAGCAGCCAAGATCGCCGGGGGTCCTATGGCTACACCTTC. Its translation: CASSQDRRGSYGYTF.

The chain couples TRBV7-2 to TRBJ2-3; unclear D gene. V was clipped by 5 bases and J by 4 bases, with 10 bases between them. Per the germline V gene, CDR1 is SGHTA and CDR2 is FQGNSA. This CDR3 region has 13 residues. The CDR3 loop is CASSQDKPDTQYF. DNA for the CDR3: TGTGCCAGCAGCCAAGACAAGCCAGATACGCAGTATTTT.

The rearrangement links TRBV2 to TRBJ2-7, with 7 bases lining up with TRBD1. Germline V gene sequence: CDR1 SNHLY, CDR2 FYNNEI. This CDR3 comprises 13 residues. V shed 8 bases and J 5 bases; nucleotides not matched to a gene: 9. Here the CDR3 reads CASQLYRGNEQYV. The DNA of the CDR3 is TGTGCCAGCCAACTTTACAGGGGTAACGAGCAGTACGTC.

J is TRBJ1-6 and V is TRBV3-1 (or the pseudogene TRBV3-2); D is perhaps TRBD1 (5 bases). Trimming took 4 bases from V and 5 from J, leaving 12 bases between them. Germline CDR1 and CDR2: LGHDT and YNNKEL (reference sequence). The CDR3 loop spans 15 amino acids. The CDR3: CASSPGGFNNSPLHF. DNA of the CDR3: TGTGCCAGCAGCCCGGGGGGGTTTAATAATTCACCCCTCCACTTT.

This chain joins TRBV2 and TRBJ1-4; D is unclear. Germline values: CDR1 SNHLY, CDR2 FYNNEI. V lost 6 bases and J lost 4, with 12 bases in between. This CDR3 has 14 residues. The CDR3 protein is CASRRGDINEKLFF. Here the CDR3 DNA reads TGTGCCAGCAGACGCGGGGATATTAATGAAAAACTGTTTTTT.

The table lists this clone with a count of one. This chain uses TRBV12-5 with TRBJ1-5; 8 bases are a match to TRBD1. The V gene's germline CDR1 is LGHNT and CDR2 FRNRAP. The J segment lost 6 bases and the V segment lost 4 bases, leaving 11 bases of the junction unmatched. This CDR3 contains 16 residues. The CDR3 loop is CASGWTGTGLAQPQHF. DNA of the CDR3: TGTGCTAGTGGTTGGACCGGGACAGGTTTGGCTCAGCCCCAGCATTTT.

This rearrangement joins TRBV3-1 (or the pseudogene TRBV3-2) to TRBJ1-1; D uncertain. Germline V gene lookup returns CDR1 LGHDT and CDR2 YNNKEL (reference sequence). Trimming cost V 0 bases and J 2 bases, with 19 bases left between them. The CDR3 spans 18 residues. CDR3 nucleotide sequence: TGTGCCAGCAGCCAAGATTTGAGGAGGGCAGAAAGAAACACTGAAGCTTTCTTT. Amino acids: CASSQDLRRAERNTEAFF.

V usage is TRBV11-3 and J usage is TRBJ2-3; 8 bases are a match to TRBD1. This CDR3 spans 16 amino acids. Per the germline V gene, CDR1 is SGHNT and CDR2 is YENEEA. Trimming removed 1 base from V and 1 base from J; junction bases left unmatched: 4. The CDR3 sequence: CASSLGAGGGTDTQYF. As DNA, the CDR3 is TGTGCCAGCAGCTTAGGGGCAGGGGGCGGCACAGATACGCAGTATTTT.

This clone was observed a single time. The chain links TRBV19 to TRBJ2-1; D perhaps matches TRBD2 (5 bases). Between the trimmed V and J ends, which lost 3 bases and 0 bases, there was a span of 9 bases. Germline V lookup: CDR1 LNHDA, CDR2 SQIVND (reference sequence). CDR3 length: 15 amino acids. The CDR3 reads CASSMIGGSYNEQFF. The CDR3 nucleotides read TGTGCCAGTAGTATGATAGGAGGCTCCTACAATGAGCAGTTCTTC.

In its sample, this clone was seen once. The chain links TRBV29-1 to TRBJ1-2, with TRBD1 identical over 11 bases. Germline CDR1 reads SQVTM; CDR2 reads ANQGSEA. This CDR3 spans 17 amino acids. The V segment lost 6 bases and the J segment 1 base; nucleotides outside the gene matches: 13. The CDR3 reads CSVHSPSGQGVNYGYTF. The CDR3 bases are TGCAGCGTCCACTCGCCTTCGGGACAGGGGGTTAACTATGGCTACACCTTC.

This rearrangement joins TRBV7-9 to TRBJ1-2; D is possibly TRBD1 (6 bases). The CDR3 covers 13 residues. CDR1 and CDR2 from the germline V gene are SEHNR and FQNEAQ (reference sequence). Trimming took off 5 bases at V and 7 bases at J, with 14 bases between the two ends. The CDR3 sequence is CASSDSQGAGYTF. Written as DNA, the CDR3 is TGTGCCAGCAGCGACTCACAGGGAGCTGGCTACACCTTC. The full variable domain, completed using reference TRBV7-9 and TRBJ1-2, is DTGVSQNPRHKITKRGQNVTFRCDPISEHNRLYWYRQTLGQGPEFLTYFQNEAQLEKSRLLSDRFSAERPKGSFSTLEIQRTEQGDSAMYLCASSDSQGAGYTFGSGTRLTVV.

The chain has TRBV3-1 (or the pseudogene TRBV3-2) and TRBJ1-2, with 7 bases aligning to TRBD1. The J segment lost 4 bases and the V segment lost 3 bases, leaving 8 bases of the junction unmatched. The CDR3 length is 15 residues. The germline gives CDR1 LGHDT, CDR2 YNNKEL (reference sequence). This CDR3 is CASSQITGVSYGYTF. The CDR3, as DNA: TGTGCCAGCAGCCAGATTACAGGGGTGAGCTATGGCTACACCTTC.

The V call is TRBV13, the J call TRBJ1-4; D is possibly TRBD1 (5 bases). The CDR3 has 14 residues. V dropped 3 bases and J dropped 3 bases, with 8 bases sitting between them. Germline lookup yields CDR1 PRHDT and CDR2 FYEKMQ (reference sequence). The CDR3 region has the DNA TGTGCCAGCAGCTTCAGGGTGCCTAATGAAAAACTGTTTTTT. Amino acids: CASSFRVPNEKLFF.

The rearrangement joins TRBV4-2 to TRBJ2-3; the D gene is possibly TRBD1 (6 bases). Germline CDR1 reads LGHNA; CDR2 reads YNFKEQ. V was pared by 4 bases and J by 2 bases, with 22 bases between. This CDR3 region has 18 residues. CDR3 residues: CASSRGDRSGFNTDTQYF. The CDR3 coding sequence is TGTGCCAGCAGCCGAGGAGACAGGAGCGGCTTCAACACAGATACGCAGTATTTT.

The genes are TRBV25-1 and TRBJ2-1; perhaps TRBD2 as D (5 bases). V gave up 4 bases and J gave up 9 bases, with 13 bases separating them. The CDR3 has 13 amino acids. Germline CDR1 is MGHDK and CDR2 is SYGVNS. The CDR3 DNA reads TGTGCCAGCAGTGGGTGGACTGGCGCTGAGCAGTTCTTC. Its protein is CASSGWTGAEQFF. The variable domain in full, with the rest retrieved from reference TRBV25-1 and TRBJ2-1, is EADIYQTPRYLVIGTGKKITLECSQTMGHDKMYWYQQDPGMELHLIHYSYGVNSTEKGDLSSESTVSRIRTEHFPLTLESARPSHTSQYLCASSGWTGAEQFFGPGTRLTVL.

The chain uses TRBV10-3 and TRBJ2-3, with D perhaps matching TRBD2 (6 bases). Per germline, CDR1 ENHRY and CDR2 SYGVKD. The CDR3 consists of 15 residues. V lost 0 bases, J lost 6 bases, and 13 bases lay in between. Here the CDR3 reads CAISESGVRGDTQYF. The CDR3 DNA reads TGTGCCATCAGTGAGTCTGGGGTCCGGGGGGATACGCAGTATTTT.

In this sample, this clone turned up once. V gene TRBV5-8 combines with J gene TRBJ1-2; TRBD1 agrees at 7 bases. The CDR3 is made up of 13 amino acids. V shed 4 bases, J shed 3 bases, and the junction held 3 bases outside the gene matches. Germline loops: CDR1 SGHTS, CDR2 YDEGEE. The CDR3 nucleotides read TGTGCCAGCAGCCCGGACAGGCACTATGGCTACACCTTC. It is translated as CASSPDRHYGYTF.

The chain couples TRBV5-6 to TRBJ2-2, with D tentatively TRBD1 (6 bases). Germline V CDR1 and CDR2: SGHDT, YYEEEE. Trimming removed 4 bases from V and 11 bases from J, with 9 bases in between. The CDR3 length is 11 residues. The CDR3 DNA reads TGTGCCAGCAGCACAGGGCCCGAGCTGTTTTTT. This encodes CASSTGPELFF.

V and J are TRBV7-8 and TRBJ1-5, with TRBD1 matching over 7 bases. The length of the CDR3 is 16 residues. Trimming at V came to 3 bases and at J to 0 bases, leaving 5 bases not matched to a gene. CDR1 SGHVS and CDR2 FQNEAQ come from the germline V gene. The DNA for the CDR3 is TGTGCCAGCAGCTTGTACAGGGGCTTTAGCAATCAGCCCCAGCATTTT. Residues: CASSLYRGFSNQPQHF.

The chain combines TRBV3-1 (or the pseudogene TRBV3-2) with TRBJ1-1, with D uncertain. Germline assignment: CDR1 LGHDT and CDR2 YNNKEL (reference sequence). This CDR3 is built from 13 residues. Trimming shortened V by 4 bases and J by 3 bases, and 9 bases separated the two germline ends. The CDR3 loop is CASSPFRDTEAFF. Written as DNA, the CDR3 is TGTGCCAGCAGCCCCTTCCGGGACACTGAAGCTTTCTTT.

The chain has TRBV3-1 (or the pseudogene TRBV3-2) and TRBJ1-4, with 8 bases aligning to TRBD1. This CDR3 has 15 residues. CDR1 is LGHDT and CDR2 is YNNKEL in the germline V gene (reference sequence). V dropped 5 bases and J dropped 8; count of bases not matched to a gene: 10. This CDR3 is CASSNPGGFREKLFF. CDR3 DNA: TGTGCCAGCAGCAACCCAGGGGGCTTTAGGGAAAAACTGTTTTTT.

The rearrangement uses TRBV19 and TRBJ1-4, with 7 positions matching TRBD1. With V trimmed by 0 bases and J by 7 bases, 11 bases remained unmatched. The CDR3 runs to 17 residues. Germline CDR1 and CDR2: LNHDA and SQIVND (reference sequence). The CDR3 nucleotides read TGTGCCAGTAGTATAGATCTCCCGACAGGGTCGAGTGAAAAACTGTTTTTT. It yields the protein CASSIDLPTGSSEKLFF.

V is TRBV5-6 and J is TRBJ2-7; 10 positions agree with TRBD1. The V gene's germline CDR1 is SGHDT and CDR2 YYEEEE. Trimming removed 2 bases from V and 2 bases from J; junction bases left unmatched: 1. The CDR3 consists of 14 residues. The CDR3 sequence: CASSLGQGAYEQYV. The DNA of the CDR3 is TGTGCCAGCAGCTTAGGACAGGGGGCCTACGAGCAGTACGTC.

This chain uses TRBV6-5 with TRBJ1-4; D remains ambiguous. The CDR3 is 13 residues long. Germline V gives CDR1 MNHEY, CDR2 SVGAGI. Trimming removed 5 bases from V and 7 bases from J, with 11 bases in between. The CDR3 spells CASSRTVREKLFF. In DNA, the CDR3 is TGTGCCAGCAGTAGAACGGTCCGTGAAAAACTGTTTTTT.